This T cell receptor (beta chain) was found in a study of blood T cell repertoires in COVID-19. Study-level background: Acute and convalescent COVID-19 samples came from the United States, Italy and Spain. T cells, B-cell-depleted T cells, or PBMCs supplied cDNA or gDNA.

V lost 3 bases, J lost 1 base, and 4 bases stayed unmatched. Looked up from germline, CDR1 is SEHNR and CDR2 is FQNEAQ (reference sequence). This CDR3 is 15 amino acids long. In the authors' methods: For nucleated cells, counts were estimated from reference gene primer amplification. Profiling relied on immunoSEQ multiplex PCR, and the TCRdb table lists in-frame clones only, not all of them. D and trimming come from the DNA, and the V and J calls and clone size come from that table. The sample yields over 300,000 clones, approximately 85% seen once. The TCR comes from a woman in her forties or fifties with acute or convalescent COVID-19. This chain links TRBV7-9 with TRBJ2-7, with 9 bases identical to TRBD1. Specimen: peripheral blood. DNA of the CDR3: TGTGCCAGCAGCTTTTACAGGGGGCGGTCCTACGAGCAGTACTTC. The encoded protein is CASSFYRGRSYEQYF.